These T cell receptor beta chains were read from a single sample in a study of blood T cell repertoires in COVID-19. Sequencing used immunoSEQ multiplex PCR; TCRdb keeps in-frame clones, though not all of them. The table includes more than 80,000 clones, roughly four fifths detected once. Sequences were obtained from peripheral blood. These TCRs come from an older woman with acute or convalescent COVID-19. Both conserved end residues are part of each CDR3. A D gene is named only where the DNA matches it firmly. For some rows the clone size is stated as once, few or many, or as a class when expanded; others skip it.

>TRBJ1-1|NA|15|TRBV3-1/TRBV3-2|NA
CASSQEGWWSAEAFF
TGTGCCAGCAGCCAAGAGGGTTGGTGGAGCGCTGAAGCTTTCTTT
>TRBJ1-5|few|13|TRBV28|NA
CASNSGQRQPQHF
TGTGCCAGCAATTCGGGCCAGCGGCAGCCCCAGCATTTT
>TRBJ2-3|NA|14|TRBV3-1/TRBV3-2|NA
CASSLTRSTDTQYF
TGTGCCAGCAGCCTTACGAGGAGCACAGATACGCAGTATTTT
>TRBJ2-6|few|16|TRBV10-3|NA
CAIREGTSSGANVLTF
TGTGCCATCAGGGAGGGTACTAGCTCTGGGGCCAACGTCCTGACTTTC
>TRBJ1-1|NA|16|TRBV11-2|NA
CASSESGLIMNTEAFF
TGTGCCAGCAGCGAGAGTGGACTGATTATGAACACTGAAGCTTTCTTT
>TRBJ1-2|NA|14|TRBV5-6|TRBD1
CASSSLTGASGYTF
TGTGCCAGCAGCTCACTGACAGGGGCAAGCGGCTACACCTTC
>TRBJ1-1|NA|16|TRBV5-1|TRBD1
CASNRGGGTGDTEAFF
TGCGCCAGCAACCGTGGTGGCGGGACAGGGGATACTGAAGCTTTCTTT
>TRBJ2-2|NA|18|TRBV4-1|TRBD2
CASSPGLAGAGNTGELFF
TGCGCCAGCAGCCCGGGACTAGCGGGGGCCGGGAACACCGGGGAGCTGTTTTTT
>TRBJ1-4|NA|15|TRBV5-5|NA
CASSLTEGNYEKLFF
TGTGCCAGCAGCTTGACGGAGGGTAATTATGAAAAACTGTTTTTT
>TRBJ2-3|NA|15|TRBV10-3|TRBD2
CAIKAGGASTDTQYF
TGTGCCATCAAGGCGGGGGGAGCTAGCACAGATACGCAGTATTTT
>TRBJ1-6|NA|12|TRBV7-9|NA
CASSLVSSHLHF
TGTGCCAGCAGCTTAGTCTCCAGTCACCTCCACTTT
>TRBJ2-5|NA|14|TRBV5-4|TRBD1
CASRPGTEEETQYF
TGTGCCAGCAGACCCGGGACAGAAGAAGAGACCCAGTACTTC
>TRBJ2-1|few|15|TRBV7-7|TRBD2
CASSTLAGGDNEQFF
TGTGCTAGCAGCACACTAGCGGGGGGAGACAATGAGCAGTTCTTC
>TRBJ2-7|NA|13|TRBV2|NA
CASRMDSSYEQYF
TGTGCCAGCAGGATGGACAGCTCCTACGAGCAGTACTTC
>TRBJ1-2|NA|15|TRBV24-1|NA
CATSDLMTTSYGYTF
TGTGCCACCAGTGATTTGATGACAACCTCCTATGGCTACACCTTC
>TRBJ2-3|NA|14|TRBV15|TRBD1
CATSRQGAEDTQYF
TGTGCCACCAGCAGACAGGGGGCGGAAGATACGCAGTATTTT
>TRBJ1-2|NA|15|TRBV5-1|TRBD1
CASSAGTVPVYGYTF
TGCGCCAGCAGCGCCGGGACAGTTCCAGTCTATGGCTACACCTTC
>TRBJ1-2|NA|12|TRBV19|TRBD1
CASTRQGYGYTF
TGTGCCAGTACGAGACAGGGGTATGGCTACACCTTC
>TRBJ1-4|NA|15|TRBV5-1|TRBD1
CASSLAGQGREKLFF
TGCGCCAGCAGCTTGGCGGGACAGGGGCGTGAAAAACTGTTTTTT
>TRBJ1-1|NA|14|TRBV25-1|TRBD1
CASSELTGGFSAFF
TGTGCCAGCAGTGAATTGACAGGGGGCTTCTCGGCTTTCTTT
>TRBJ2-7|NA|14|TRBV9|TRBD1
CASSPRDSSYEQYF
TGTGCCAGCAGCCCCCGGGACAGCTCCTACGAGCAGTACTTC
>TRBJ2-3|NA|12|TRBV12-3/TRBV12-4|NA
CASSFGGVTQYF
TGTGCCAGCAGTTTTGGCGGGGTTACGCAGTATTTT
>TRBJ2-7|NA|14|TRBV6-5|NA
CASGNRLAVNEQYF
TGTGCCAGCGGAAACCGGCTAGCTGTCAACGAGCAGTACTTC
>TRBJ1-2|NA|12|TRBV28|NA
CASTKDGRGYTF
TGTGCCAGCACCAAAGACGGGAGAGGCTACACCTTC
>TRBJ1-4|NA|15|TRBV2|TRBD1
CASRAGTAPNEKLFF
TGTGCCAGCAGGGCTGGGACAGCACCAAATGAAAAACTGTTTTTT
>TRBJ1-3|NA|15|TRBV19|NA
CASSTTASSGNTIYF
TGTGCCAGTAGTACGACAGCGAGCTCTGGAAACACCATATATTTT
>TRBJ1-1|NA|16|TRBV6-1|NA
CASSGSLGAGNTEAFF
TGTGCCAGCAGTGGCTCCTTAGGGGCAGGGAACACTGAAGCTTTCTTT
>TRBJ2-3|NA|15|TRBV9|NA
CASSAESRGTDTQYF
TGTGCCAGCAGCGCTGAGTCGCGGGGCACAGATACGCAGTATTTT
>TRBJ2-7|NA|13|TRBV5-1|NA
CASSLDAAYEQYF
TGCGCCAGCAGCTTGGATGCGGCCTACGAGCAGTACTTC
>TRBJ2-1|NA|15|TRBV2|TRBD2
CASSERLAGGREQFF
TGTGCCAGCAGTGAGAGACTAGCGGGGGGGCGTGAGCAGTTCTTC
>TRBJ1-1|NA|13|TRBV6-6|NA
CASSSDSRDRAFF
TGTGCCAGCAGCTCGGACAGTCGGGACCGAGCTTTCTTT
>TRBJ1-5|few|15|TRBV28|NA
CASSLQIFSNQPQHF
TGTGCCAGCAGCCTACAGATTTTTAGCAATCAGCCCCAGCATTTT
>TRBJ1-1|NA|15|TRBV11-2|NA
CASSPRQDADTEAFF
TGTGCCAGCAGCCCCCGACAGGATGCGGACACTGAAGCTTTCTTT
>TRBJ1-2|NA|15|TRBV13|TRBD1
CASSGRQGLNYGYTF
TGTGCCAGCAGCGGAAGACAGGGCCTTAACTATGGCTACACCTTC
>TRBJ1-1|NA|15|TRBV5-1|NA
CASSLIPGANTEAFF
TGCGCCAGCAGCTTGATTCCAGGGGCGAACACTGAAGCTTTCTTT
>TRBJ1-1|NA|12|TRBV30|NA
CAWSREATEAFF
TGTGCCTGGAGTCGGGAGGCCACTGAAGCTTTCTTT
>TRBJ1-1|few|14|TRBV29-1|TRBD1
CSVAPGGRRTEAFF
TGCAGCGTTGCACCAGGGGGGCGGCGCACTGAAGCTTTCTTT
>TRBJ2-1|NA|14|TRBV6-4|TRBD2
CASSEGGGANEQFF
TGTGCCAGCAGTGAGGGCGGGGGGGCCAATGAGCAGTTCTTC
>TRBJ1-4|few|16|TRBV4-2|TRBD1
CASSPQTGTGIEKLFF
TGTGCCAGCAGCCCGCAAACAGGGACAGGGATTGAAAAACTGTTTTTT
>TRBJ1-4|NA|14|TRBV7-6|NA
CATRGGATNEKLFF
TGTGCCACCCGGGGGGGTGCAACTAATGAAAAACTGTTTTTT
>TRBJ1-2|few|15|TRBV27|NA
CASSPSMGRVYGYTF
TGTGCCAGCAGTCCCTCCATGGGGAGAGTCTATGGCTACACCTTC
>TRBJ2-1|NA|15|TRBV7-2|NA
CASSLSPGINNEQFF
TGTGCCAGCAGCTTATCCCCGGGTATCAACAATGAGCAGTTCTTC
>TRBJ2-2|NA|16|TRBV30|NA
CAWSVPLRLNTGELFF
TGTGCCTGGAGTGTACCTCTGAGACTGAACACCGGGGAGCTGTTTTTT
>TRBJ1-5|NA|19|TRBV20-1|TRBD1
CSASDGRTGGHDSNQPQHF
TGCAGTGCCAGTGATGGACGGACAGGGGGACATGATAGCAATCAGCCCCAGCATTTT
>TRBJ2-2|NA|16|TRBV11-2|TRBD2
CASSSPKAGGTGELFF
TGTGCCAGCAGCTCCCCCAAAGCGGGGGGCACCGGGGAGCTGTTTTTT
>TRBJ1-2|NA|13|TRBV19|NA
CASSLGLHYGYTF
TGTGCCAGTAGTCTGGGACTTCACTATGGCTACACCTTC